This TCR beta chain was profiled in a study of cytomegalovirus exposure and HLA in healthy donors. PCR involved 60 Vbeta and 13 Jbeta primers. Method: immunoSEQ multiplex PCR; TCRdb's copy keeps in-frame clones and lacks some. The table lists 150,000 to 200,000 clones, around three quarters of them singletons. CDR3 length: 13 amino acids. Trimming took 1 base from V and 4 from J, leaving 8 bases between them. The germline gives CDR1 SGHNT, CDR2 YYREEE (reference sequence). Source material: PBMCs. The V call is TRBV5-4, the J call TRBJ1-1; TRBD1 might be the D (5 bases). This TCR derives from a woman in her 30s in good health and CMV-seropositive. The CDR3 DNA reads TGTGCCAGCAGCTTGTCGGGGGGCACTGAAGCTTTCTTT. Encoded protein: CASSLSGGTEAFF. Full variable domain (missing parts from reference TRBV5-4 and TRBJ1-1): ETGVTQSPTHLIKTRGQQVTLRCSSQSGHNTVSWYQQALGQGPQFIFQYYREEENGRGNFPPRFSGLQFPNYSSELNVNALELDDSALYLCASSLSGGTEAFFGQGTRLTVV.